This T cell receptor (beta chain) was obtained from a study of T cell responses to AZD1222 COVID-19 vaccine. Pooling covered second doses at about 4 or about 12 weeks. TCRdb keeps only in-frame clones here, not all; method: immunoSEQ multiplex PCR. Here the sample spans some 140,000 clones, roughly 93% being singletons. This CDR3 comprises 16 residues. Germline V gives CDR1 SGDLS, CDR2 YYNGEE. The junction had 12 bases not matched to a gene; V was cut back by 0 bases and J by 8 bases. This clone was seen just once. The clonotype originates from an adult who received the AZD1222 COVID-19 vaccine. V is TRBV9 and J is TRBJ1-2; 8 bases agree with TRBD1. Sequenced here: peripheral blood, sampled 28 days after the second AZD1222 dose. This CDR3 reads CASSVDWVHRGVGYTF. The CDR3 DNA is TGTGCCAGCAGCGTAGATTGGGTGCACAGGGGGGTCGGCTACACCTTC.